This entry is about one TCR beta chain. V lost 0 bases to trimming and J lost 5 bases; unmatched junction nucleotides: 11. Germline CDR1 is LGHNT and CDR2 is FRNRAP. The CDR3 runs to 17 residues. The data are from a study of CDR3 diversity in severe acne. TCRdb reprocessed the PCR reads with MiXCR, giving one entry per CDR3 protein. Among over 90,000 distinct CDR3 sequences listed, roughly half were seen once. Sequenced: blood. The sequence was collected from a male donor with acne. The chain has TRBV12-5 and TRBJ2-7; 9 bases agree with TRBD1. The CDR3 DNA reads as TGTGCTAGTGGTTTGGTACCGGGACAGGGTTTGTCTGACGAGCAGTACTTC. As protein: CASGLVPGQGLSDEQYF.